These 7 T cell receptor beta chains came from one sample sequenced in a study of CD8 T cells in Susac syndrome. Random hexamers were used to reverse transcribe roughly 0.45 to 1 ug of RNA. A single record per CDR3 protein comes from TCRdb applying MiXCR to the immunoSEQ multiplex PCR reads. The sample comprises about 140,000 distinct CDR3 sequences, approximately 95% of which are singletons, and 0.14% rests with the top ten. Sequencing used CD4+ T cells from PBMCs. The receptor source for this set is a human donor with Susac syndrome.

This chain connects TRBV29-1 to TRBJ2-1; D unresolved. The CDR3 is made up of 11 amino acids. The V gene lost 3 bases and the J gene lost 9 bases, with 9 bases spanning the gap. The V gene's germline CDR1 is SQVTM and CDR2 ANQGSEA. The CDR3 coding sequence is TGCAGCGTTGATCCGGTAGGTGAGCAGTTCTTC. This gives the protein CSVDPVGEQFF.

There are a few counts of this clonotype. This chain uses TRBV6-5 with TRBJ1-6; no clear D gene. V was pared by 0 bases and J by 6 bases, with 9 bases between. There are 15 residues in the CDR3. Germline V CDR1 and CDR2: MNHEY, SVGAGI. CDR3 bases: TGTGCCAGCAGTTACTCGGAACTGCTTAATTCACCCCTCCACTTT. This encodes CASSYSELLNSPLHF.

V is TRBV7-2 and J is TRBJ2-4, with TRBD2 matching 13 bases. The CDR3 consists of 17 residues. With V trimmed by 4 bases and J by 8 bases, 11 bases remained unmatched. Germline V gene sequence: CDR1 SGHTA, CDR2 FQGNSA. The CDR3 reads CASSSELAGGPRDIQYF. As DNA, the CDR3 is TGTGCCAGCAGCTCCGAACTAGCGGGAGGGCCTCGGGACATTCAGTACTTC.

This chain uses TRBV20-1 with TRBJ2-5; either TRBD1 or TRBD2 may fit D (5 bases each). V was pared by 6 bases and J by 1 base, with 12 bases between. This CDR3 is built from 13 residues. Germline values: CDR1 DFQATT, CDR2 SNEGSKA (reference sequence). CDR3 region: CSASSGGQETQYF. DNA of the CDR3: TGCAGTGCCAGTTCTGGGGGCCAAGAGACCCAGTACTTC.

The chain is built from TRBV3-1 and TRBJ2-7; D remains ambiguous. V was trimmed by 0 bases and J by 1 base, leaving 4 bases between them. CDR1 is LGHDT and CDR2 is YNNKEL in the germline V gene (reference sequence). This CDR3 spans 13 amino acids. This CDR3 is CASSQDSSYEQYF. The CDR3 DNA reads TGTGCCAGCAGCCAAGATTCGTCCTACGAGCAGTACTTC.

CDR3 sequence: CASRGQGARSYEQYF. The CDR3, as DNA: TGTGCCAGCAGAGGACAGGGGGCACGGTCCTACGAGCAGTACTTC. The gene calls are TRBV6-5 and TRBJ2-7, with 11 bases aligning to TRBD1. Losses at the gene ends were 6 bases for V and 1 base for J; bases not matched to a gene: 5. Germline assignment: CDR1 MNHEY and CDR2 SVGAGI. CDR3 length equals 15 residues.

The chain employs TRBV15 and TRBJ1-5, with unresolved D. This CDR3 has 16 amino acids. Trimming cost V 5 bases and J 0 bases, with 14 bases left between them. Germline V gene sequence: CDR1 LNHNV, CDR2 YYDKDF (reference sequence). The CDR3 region is CATSAARGDSNQPQHF. CDR3 nucleotide sequence: TGTGCCACCAGCGCGGCCCGTGGTGATAGCAATCAGCCCCAGCATTTT.